These 29 T cell receptor beta chains originate from one sample sequenced in a study of tumor-infiltrating lymphocytes in primary liver carcinoma. Researchers generated TCR beta cDNA from approximately 520 ng of total RNA, relying on a constant-region primer. Three nested multiplex PCR rounds, a slightly modified ARM-PCR, produced the libraries for TCR beta. Two initial PCR rounds of about 11 cycles each paired TRBV1-TRBV30 forward primers with a C-beta reverse primer. Via MiXCR, TCRdb re-called the multiplex PCR reads, giving one row per CDR3 protein. The repertoire includes around 100,000 distinct CDR3 sequences, more than 65% of them detected once, and 9.5% to 15% sits in the top ten. Co-extracting RNA and DNA was done with about 20-34 mg of unsorted bulk tissue as input. Sequencing input: liver tumor tissue from sampling region 2. Subset given: tumor region T2, inferior pole. All receptors derive from a woman aged 60-75 years with primary liver carcinoma and hepatitis B virus infection.

The sample holds many counts of this clonotype. The J gene is TRBJ2-3, the V gene TRBV20-1; TRBD2 aligns across 10 bases. Germline V gene data show CDR1 as DFQATT and CDR2 as SNEGSKA (reference sequence). V was clipped by 6 bases and J by 6 bases; unmatched bases: 6. The CDR3 extends over 13 amino acids. The CDR3 loop is CSALGLAIDTQYF. The CDR3 DNA reads as TGCAGTGCGCTGGGACTAGCGATCGATACGCAGTATTTT.

The rearrangement links TRBV25-1 to TRBJ2-3; D remains ambiguous. The CDR3 spans 14 residues. V lost 6 bases to trimming and J lost 3 bases, with 13 bases between them. CDR1 is MGHDK, CDR2 SYGVNS, per germline. The CDR3 sequence is CASRDRRRTDTQYF. The CDR3, as DNA: TGTGCCAGCAGAGACCGTAGACGAACAGATACGCAGTATTTT.

Remarks on this clonotype: An end of the junction does not agree with germline; a read error may underlie this. The chain recombines TRBV30 with TRBJ1-1; TRBD1 is a possible D gene (5 bases). Germline V gene sequence: CDR1 GTSNPN, CDR2 SVGIG (reference sequence). The CDR3 loop spans 13 amino acids. The CDR3, as DNA: TGTGCCCGGAGTCGAAGCAGGGTATCTGAAGCTTTCTTT. Protein: CARSRSRVSEAFF.

Of note for this clonotype: A read error may account for a junction end that differs from germline. V and J are TRBV11-2 and TRBJ1-1; D unresolved. The CDR3 runs to 15 residues. Per the germline V gene, CDR1 is SGHAT and CDR2 is FQNNGV. The CDR3 loop reads CVSSPRTGANTKAFF. CDR3 bases: TGTGTCAGCAGCCCCAGGACGGGAGCGAACACTAAAGCTTTCTTT.

The chain carries TRBV20-1 and TRBJ2-1, with no clear D. The length of the CDR3 is 15 residues. V gave up 1 base and J gave up 2 bases, with 12 bases separating them. The germline V gene encodes CDR1 DFQATT and CDR2 SNEGSKA (reference sequence). The CDR3 nucleotides read TGCAGTGCTAGAGCTCGGGCAGACCCCTACAATGAGCAGTTCTTC. It encodes CSARARADPYNEQFF.

This clonotype was seen at least ten times. The J gene is TRBJ2-2, the V gene TRBV10-2, with TRBD2 matching over 8 bases. The CDR3 loop spans 16 amino acids. The germline CDR1 and CDR2 sequences are WSHSY and SAAADI. The V segment lost 2 bases and the J segment 5 bases; nucleotides outside the gene matches: 7. The CDR3 nucleotides read TGCGCCAGCAGTGAGGGTTCCAGCGGGAGAACCGGGGAGCTGTTTTTT. Protein product: CASSEGSSGRTGELFF.

This clonotype has ten or more counts. Given a much more abundant clone one base away, this may be a read error. V usage is TRBV12-3 or TRBV12-4 and J usage is TRBJ2-2; 8 bases match TRBD2. The length of the CDR3 is 16 residues. This CDR3 is CGSSPNSGRLGGELFF. In nucleotides, the CDR3 is TGTGGCAGCAGTCCCAACAGCGGGAGACTGGGCGGGGAGCTGTTTTTT.

This clonotype occurred many times. The V and J genes are TRBV12-3 or TRBV12-4 and TRBJ2-2; D perhaps matches TRBD1 (5 bases). V shed 2 bases and J shed 1 base, with 8 bases lying between them. The CDR3 is 15 amino acids. This CDR3 reads CASSLRQGNTGELFF. CDR3 DNA: TGTGCCAGCAGTTTAAGGCAGGGGAACACCGGGGAGCTGTTTTTT.

This clonotype appeared a single time. This CDR3 is CASSTRLAGGPRTKNIQYF. CDR3 DNA sequence: TGTGCCAGCAGCACTCGACTAGCGGGAGGGCCTCGGACCAAAAACATTCAGTACTTC. This sequence joins TRBV11-2 and TRBJ2-4; 14 nucleotides align to TRBD2. With 5 bases clipped from V and 2 bases from J, the junction kept 11 bases outside the gene matches. This CDR3 has 19 residues. Germline V gene data show CDR1 as SGHAT and CDR2 as FQNNGV.

Turning to this clonotype: The conserved final phenylalanine or tryptophan is absent from the CDR3, which likely points to a read error. J is TRBJ2-5 and V is TRBV7-8, with 7 bases identical to TRBD2. The V and J ends lost 7 bases and 1 base, in that order; junction bases with no gene match: 9. Germline V gene sequence: CDR1 SGHVS, CDR2 FQNEAQ. The CDR3 spans 15 residues. Here the CDR3 reads CASNGAGELQETQYI. CDR3 DNA: TGTGCCAGCAACGGGGCGGGGGAGCTCCAAGAGACCCAGTACATC.

Comments on this clonotype: Given a much more abundant clone one base away, this may be a read error. The rearrangement uses TRBV10-3 and TRBJ2-5; TRBD2 aligns across 10 bases. The V gene end was trimmed by 1 base and the J gene end by 3 bases; junction bases not matched to a gene: 11. CDR1 and CDR2 from the germline V gene are ENHRY and SYGVKD. This CDR3 is built from 18 residues. DNA for the CDR3: TGTGCCATCAGTGAGTTGAAGGCTAGCGGGAGAGGGGAAGAGACCCAGTACTTC. Translated: CAISELKASGRGEETQYF.

In the case of this clonotype: A much larger clone sits a single nucleotide away, making a read error possible. The rearrangement joins TRBV6-2 or TRBV6-3 to TRBJ2-1; 9 positions match TRBD1. The CDR3 runs 14 residues. Germline V gene data show CDR1 as MNHEY and CDR2 as SVGEGT. CDR3 coding DNA: TGTGCCAACAGTCGCGGGACAGGGTTCAATGAGCAGTTCTTC. It encodes CANSRGTGFNEQFF.

As for this clonotype: This may come from a read error, since a much larger clone is one base off. Written as DNA, the CDR3 is TGTGCCAGCAGTCCCGACAGGGCCTATGGCTACAGCTTC. Its translation: CASSPDRAYGYSF. V usage is TRBV28 and J usage is TRBJ1-2, with 7 bases identical to TRBD1. There are 13 residues in the CDR3. The V gene's germline CDR1 is MDHEN and CDR2 SYDVKM.

This clonotype was recorded at least ten times. This chain connects TRBV6-6 to TRBJ1-4; 8 nucleotides line up with TRBD1. Germline V CDR1 and CDR2: MNHNY, SVGAGI (reference sequence). The CDR3 consists of 14 residues. V trimming: 5 bases; J trimming: 8 bases; junction bases outside the gene matches: 7. For the CDR3, the DNA is TGTGCCAGCAGTCACCGGACAGGGATGGAAAAACTGTTTTTT. Translated: CASSHRTGMEKLFF.

This clonotype counts as medium-sized. V is TRBV11-2 and J is TRBJ2-3, with D perhaps TRBD1 or TRBD2 (5 bases each). V was clipped by 5 bases and J by 2 bases, with 17 bases between them. Germline CDR1 reads SGHAT; CDR2 reads FQNNGV. The CDR3 has 16 residues. Written as DNA, the CDR3 is TGTGCCAGCAGCGCAGAGCGCCGGGGCTACACAGATACGCAGTATTTT. This translates into CASSAERRGYTDTQYF.

Note on this clonotype: The conserved phenylalanine or tryptophan is not found at the CDR3 terminus, so this likely reflects a read error. The DNA is omitted, as the CDR3 cannot be located on it reliably, and the CDR3 follows TCRdb's listing. V usage is TRBV10-2 and J usage is TRBJ1-1; the tabulated D call, TRBD1, remains unverified against the DNA. Germline assignment: CDR1 WSHSY and CDR2 SAAADI. The CDR3 is made up of 13 amino acids, end residues included. This CDR3 is CASTPSGNTEASI.

The V gene is TRBV12-3 or TRBV12-4, the J gene TRBJ1-5; D unclear. V lost 5 bases to trimming and J lost 6 bases, with 17 bases between them. CDR3 length: 15 amino acids. The CDR3 is CASSPRRGLGQPQHF. The CDR3 coding sequence is TGTGCCAGCAGTCCCCGCCGAGGGCTGGGTCAGCCCCAGCATTTT.

A remark on this clonotype: The junction does not match germline at one end; this may be a read error. The chain recombines TRBV10-2 with TRBJ2-1, with D maybe TRBD2 (6 bases). CDR1 and CDR2 from the germline V gene are WSHSY and SAAADI. CDR3 size: 14 residues. In DNA form, the CDR3 reads TGCGCCAGCGGCCGTGGGGTCTCGGGGGATGAGCGGTTCTTC. This translates into CASGRGVSGDERFF.

As regards this clonotype: A read error is likely, as this CDR3 ends without the conserved phenylalanine or tryptophan. The chain links TRBV29-1 to TRBJ2-3; 7 bases line up with TRBD2. The germline gives CDR1 SQVTM, CDR2 ANQGSEA. Trimming removed 6 bases from V and 5 bases from J; junction bases left unmatched: 5. The CDR3 covers 12 residues. The CDR3, as DNA: TGCAGCGTAACGATAGCGGGAGATACGCAGTATCTT. Its protein product is CSVTIAGDTQYL.

With regard to this clonotype: The CDR3 carries no conserved terminal phenylalanine or tryptophan, so it likely arises from a read error. The rearrangement uses TRBV11-2 and TRBJ2-1; no clear D gene. The germline gives CDR1 SGHAT, CDR2 FQNNGV. Trimming removed 5 bases at V and 13 bases at J, with 12 bases between. This CDR3 spans 11 amino acids. CDR3 in amino acids: CASSMDMAQFS. DNA for the CDR3: TGTGCCAGCAGCATGGATATGGCTCAGTTCTCC.

A note on this clonotype: The CDR3 end shows no conserved phenylalanine or tryptophan, and so a read error is likely. The rearrangement joins TRBV28 to TRBJ2-5, with 12 bases aligning to TRBD1. Germline CDR1 and CDR2: MDHEN and SYDVKM. This CDR3 has 16 residues. The J segment lost 5 bases and the V segment lost 10 bases, leaving 14 bases of the junction unmatched. The DNA for the CDR3 is TGTGCCAACAGAACTCCGGGACAGGGGGCGAGGGAGACCCAGTACATC. Translated, it gives CANRTPGQGARETQYI.

Points on this clonotype: A much more abundant neighbour one base away suggests this may be a read error. This chain connects TRBV28 to TRBJ1-5; no definite D call. Looked up from germline, CDR1 is MDHEN and CDR2 is SYDVKM. Between the trimmed V and J ends, which lost 5 bases and 4 bases, there was a span of 15 bases. The CDR3 contains 15 residues. The CDR3 bases are TGTGCCAGCAGTCCTGGGGTGGCGGGAAATCAGCCCCAGCATTTT. It yields the protein CASSPGVAGNQPQHF. The entire variable domain, with the rest obtained from reference TRBV28 and TRBJ1-5, is as follows: DVKVTQSSRYLVKRTGEKVFLECVQDMDHENMFWYRQDPGLGLRLIYFSYDVKMKEKGDIPEGYSVSREKKERFSLILESASTNQTSMYLCASSPGVAGNQPQHFGDGTRLSIL.

The chain recombines TRBV28 with TRBJ2-1, with 9 bases matching TRBD2. The CDR3 runs 16 residues. Germline V gives CDR1 MDHEN, CDR2 SYDVKM. The V segment lost 4 bases and the J segment 7 bases; nucleotides outside the gene matches: 11. Here the CDR3 reads CASSSSAGGFYNEQFF. The CDR3 nucleotides read TGTGCCAGCAGTTCATCAGCGGGAGGCTTTTATAATGAGCAGTTCTTC. Full variable domain (missing parts from reference TRBV28 and TRBJ2-1): DVKVTQSSRYLVKRTGEKVFLECVQDMDHENMFWYRQDPGLGLRLIYFSYDVKMKEKGDIPEGYSVSREKKERFSLILESASTNQTSMYLCASSSSAGGFYNEQFFGPGTRLTVL.

Of note for this clonotype: One end of the junction is discordant with germline, which a read error may explain. The chain carries TRBV11-3 and TRBJ2-3; TRBD1 aligns across 7 bases. The germline V gene encodes CDR1 SGHNT and CDR2 YENEEA. The CDR3 extends over 18 amino acids. CDR3 nucleotides: TGTGCCAGTAGCTTTACGGGGATAGGGGGCCCAAGCGCAGATACGCGGTATTTT. This codes for CASSFTGIGGPSADTRYF.

Notes on this clonotype: A read error is possible here, since a much larger clone lies one base away. This chain joins TRBV28 and TRBJ1-5; possible D gene TRBD1, 5 bases. Germline assignment: CDR1 MDHEN and CDR2 SYDVKM. The CDR3 extends over 18 amino acids. The CDR3: CVSSLFSGVKGSNQPQHF. In DNA, the CDR3 is TGTGTCAGCAGTTTATTTTCGGGGGTTAAGGGTAGCAATCAGCCCCAGCATTTT.

This clonotype occurred a few times. A much larger clone sits a single nucleotide away, making a read error possible. This sequence joins TRBV29-1 and TRBJ1-4, with D unclear. Germline V gene lookup returns CDR1 SQVTM and CDR2 ANQGSEA. V lost 5 bases, J lost 8 bases, and 18 bases lay in between. The length of the CDR3 is 14 residues. CDR3 DNA: TGCAGCGTTTTAGAAGGCCCGACCTGGGAAAAACTGTTTTTT. It encodes CSVLEGPTWEKLFF.

The rearrangement joins TRBV7-9 to TRBJ1-1, with D perhaps TRBD1 (6 bases). The CDR3 length is 12 residues. V gave up 5 bases and J gave up 8 bases, with 12 bases separating them. Germline CDR1 is SEHNR and CDR2 is FQNEAQ (reference sequence). The CDR3 reads CASSLSQGEAFF. The CDR3 DNA reads TGTGCCAGCAGCCTAAGCCAGGGGGAAGCTTTCTTT.

This clonotype has at least ten counts. The V gene is TRBV29-1, the J gene TRBJ1-2; maybe TRBD1 (5 bases). Trimming removed 4 bases from V and 0 bases from J, with 12 bases in between. The CDR3 extends over 14 amino acids. Germline CDR1 is SQVTM and CDR2 is ANQGSEA. The CDR3 bases are TGCAGCGTTGTTCGGGACGGAGCTAACTATGGCTACACCTTC. Translating gives CSVVRDGANYGYTF.

V gene TRBV11-1 combines with J gene TRBJ2-3, with TRBD2 matching over 7 bases. With 7 bases clipped from V and 0 bases from J, the junction kept 7 bases outside the gene matches. CDR1 and CDR2 (germline): SGHAT, FQDESV (reference sequence). The length of the CDR3 is 15 residues. The CDR3 protein is CASKPSSGSTDTQYF. The CDR3 bases are TGTGCCAGCAAACCATCTAGCGGCAGCACAGATACGCAGTATTTT.